The 20 T cell receptor beta chains reported below all come from one sample, sequenced in a study of CD8 T cells in ankylosing spondylitis. MiXCR was run by TCRdb on the 5' RACE reads, yielding one entry per CDR3 protein. The sample lists approximately 130,000 distinct CDR3 sequences, around 9.3% occurring once. The sample was blood, either unsorted or a sorted T cell fraction (not recorded which). These receptors came from a male donor with ankylosing spondylitis or in good health (not recorded which).

This clonotype was seen repeatedly, ten times or more. The chain is built from TRBV7-6 and TRBJ2-2; the D gene is possibly TRBD1 (6 bases). The CDR3 contains 15 residues. CDR1 and CDR2 from the germline V gene are SGHVS and FNYEAQ. Deletions cut 2 bases from V and 1 base from J, with 8 bases between. The CDR3 protein is CASSLSGQNTGELFF. CDR3 coding DNA: TGTGCCAGCAGCTTATCGGGACAGAACACCGGGGAGCTGTTTTTT.

This chain connects TRBV5-5 to TRBJ2-7; D possibly matches TRBD1 or TRBD2 (5 bases each). CDR1 SGHKS and CDR2 YYEKEE come from the germline V gene (reference sequence). V gave up 6 bases and J gave up 4 bases, with 17 bases separating them. The CDR3 totals 14 residues. In DNA, the CDR3 is TGTGCCAGCACCACCGGACACCGCGGGTACGAGCAGTACTTC. Translation: CASTTGHRGYEQYF.

This clonotype was found many times. The chain is built from TRBV20-1 and TRBJ1-2; no clear D. Germline V gene lookup returns CDR1 DFQATT and CDR2 SNEGSKA (reference sequence). V was clipped by 4 bases and J by 4 bases, with 16 bases between them. CDR3 length: 14 residues. CDR3 nucleotides: TGCAGTGCTACCAAAGTGGACGGGTTCTATGGCTACACCTTC. It translates to CSATKVDGFYGYTF.

This clonotype was counted many times. The chain uses TRBV7-2 and TRBJ1-2; D is perhaps TRBD1 (6 bases). Between the trimmed V and J ends, which lost 4 bases and 4 bases, there was a span of 13 bases. Germline loops: CDR1 SGHTA, CDR2 FQGNSA. This CDR3 contains 14 residues. The CDR3 protein is CASSYQGSSYGYTF. DNA of the CDR3: TGTGCCAGCAGCTACCAGGGGTCGTCCTATGGCTACACCTTC. The full variable domain, rest sourced from reference TRBV7-2 and TRBJ1-2, is GAGVSQSPSNKVTEKGKDVELRCDPISGHTALYWYRQSLGQGLEFLIYFQGNSAPDKSGLPSDRFSAERTGGSVSTLTIQRTQQEDSAVYLCASSYQGSSYGYTFGSGTRLTVV.

The J gene is TRBJ1-4, the V gene TRBV18; D perhaps matches TRBD1 (5 bases). CDR1 and CDR2 (germline): KGHSH, LQKENI. V shed 3 bases and J shed 8 bases, with 13 bases lying between them. The CDR3 spans 14 residues. CDR3 region: CASSPTQGWEKLFF. The CDR3 DNA is TGTGCCAGCTCACCGACCCAGGGCTGGGAAAAACTGTTTTTT.

This clonotype has ten or more counts. The chain employs TRBV10-3 and TRBJ2-7, with D possibly TRBD2 on 5 matching bases. The CDR3 runs 12 residues. The V gene's germline CDR1 is ENHRY and CDR2 SYGVKD. V was clipped by 8 bases and J by 5 bases, with 13 bases between them. CDR3 region: CAIAGPANEQYF. The CDR3, as DNA: TGTGCCATCGCGGGCCCTGCTAACGAGCAGTACTTC.

This chain uses TRBV27 with TRBJ2-1; D is uncertain. The CDR3 has 18 amino acids. Looked up from germline, CDR1 is MNHEY and CDR2 is SMNVEV (reference sequence). Trimming stripped 6 bases from V and 0 bases from J, with 21 bases between. The CDR3 DNA reads as TGTGCCAGCAGGGACCCTTCGATTGCGGCAAGCTCCTACAATGAGCAGTTCTTC. Amino acids: CASRDPSIAASSYNEQFF.

Only a few counts were recorded for this clonotype. The genes are TRBV10-3 and TRBJ2-1, with 9 bases matching TRBD1. Germline V lookup: CDR1 ENHRY, CDR2 SYGVKD. Trimming removed 6 bases from V and 6 bases from J; junction bases left unmatched: 12. CDR3 length equals 16 residues. The CDR3 coding sequence is TGTGCCATCAGCATCTACTCCCGGGACAGGGTCAATGAGCAGTTCTTC. Protein: CAISIYSRDRVNEQFF.

At least ten counts were recorded for this clonotype. The gene calls are TRBV5-6 and TRBJ2-1; 14 nucleotides align to TRBD2. The germline V gene encodes CDR1 SGHDT and CDR2 YYEEEE. CDR3 length equals 14 residues. V trimming: 5 bases; J trimming: 7 bases; junction bases outside the gene matches: 2. The CDR3 DNA reads TGTGCCAGCAGGACTAGCGGGAGGGGGAATGAGCAGTTCTTC. Translating it yields CASRTSGRGNEQFF.

This clonotype was recorded at least ten times. The chain employs TRBV4-2 and TRBJ2-4; D uncertain. Trimming stripped 1 base from V and 5 bases from J, with 6 bases between. Germline CDR1 is LGHNA and CDR2 is YNFKEQ. The CDR3 has 13 amino acids. DNA for the CDR3: TGTGCCAGCAGCCAAGGGACGGAAAACATTCAGTACTTC. As protein: CASSQGTENIQYF.

This clonotype was counted only a few times. This rearrangement joins TRBV5-1 to TRBJ2-5, with 10 bases matching TRBD1. Germline CDR1 is SGHRS and CDR2 is YFSETQ. Trimming cost V 2 bases and J 5 bases; bases outside gene matches: 6. CDR3 length: 15 amino acids. CDR3 bases: TGCGCCAGCAGCTTTACCGGGACAGGGGACGAGACCCAGTACTTC. Encoded protein: CASSFTGTGDETQYF.

This clonotype turned up a few times. The chain couples TRBV29-1 to TRBJ2-5, with a tentative D call TRBD1 (6 bases). CDR1 is SQVTM and CDR2 is ANQGSEA in the germline V gene. The ends were cut back, 0 bases at V and 5 bases at J, with 13 bases in the middle. This CDR3 has 14 residues. The CDR3 DNA sequence: TGCAGCGTTGAAGATACAGGGTCCCGGGAGACCCAGTACTTC. Protein sequence: CSVEDTGSRETQYF. Drawing the rest from reference TRBV29-1 and TRBJ2-5, the complete variable domain is SAVISQKPSRDICQRGTSLTIQCQVDSQVTMMFWYRQQPGQSLTLIATANQGSEATYESGFVIDKFPISRPNLTFSTLTVSNMSPEDSSIYLCSVEDTGSRETQYFGPGTRLLVL.

This clonotype was observed at least ten times. The gene calls are TRBV29-1 and TRBJ2-7, with 10 bases aligning to TRBD2. With 5 bases clipped from V and 4 bases from J, the junction kept 2 bases outside the gene matches. The CDR3 runs to 12 residues. Germline CDR1 is SQVTM and CDR2 is ANQGSEA. Written as DNA, the CDR3 is TGCAGCGTTCGGACTAGCGGTTACGAGCAGTACTTC. Its translation: CSVRTSGYEQYF.

This clonotype was seen many times. The chain combines TRBV7-2 with TRBJ1-2; D gene uncertain. This CDR3 has 13 amino acids. V gave up 0 bases and J gave up 2 bases, with 4 bases separating them. Germline V gives CDR1 SGHTA, CDR2 FQGNSA. CDR3 protein: CASSLAGNYGYTF. The CDR3 DNA follows: TGTGCCAGCAGCTTAGCAGGGAACTATGGCTACACCTTC.

Concerning this clonotype: This may come from a read error, since a much larger clone is one base off. This rearrangement joins TRBV11-2 to TRBJ2-1; 10 positions match TRBD2. V lost 4 bases, J lost 0 bases, and 18 bases stayed unmatched. The germline V gene has CDR1 SGHAT and CDR2 FQNNGV. This CDR3 contains 21 residues. Here the CDR3 reads CASSYPEAGLARQSSYNEQFF. In DNA, the CDR3 is TGTGCCAGCAGCTATCCGGAAGCGGGACTAGCGCGACAGAGCTCCTACAATGAGCAGTTCTTC.

The chain recombines TRBV18 with TRBJ2-1; D is perhaps TRBD2 (6 bases). Trimming took 4 bases from V and 9 from J, leaving 10 bases between them. The CDR3 has 12 amino acids. The germline gives CDR1 KGHSH, CDR2 LQKENI. The CDR3 nucleotides read TGTGCCAGCTCACGGGACTTTACTGAGCAGTTCTTC. Translation gives CASSRDFTEQFF.

This clonotype was detected ten times or more. The V call is TRBV27, the J call TRBJ2-7, with D perhaps matching TRBD2 (6 bases). This CDR3 is 17 amino acids long. Trimming removed 3 bases at V and 2 bases at J, with 20 bases between. Germline V CDR1 and CDR2: MNHEY, SMNVEV (reference sequence). The CDR3 nucleotides are TGTGCCAGCAGTTTCTCCGGGACTCCAGGACCCCCCTACGAGCAGTACTTC. Amino acids: CASSFSGTPGPPYEQYF.

V is TRBV6-1 and J is TRBJ2-1, with 9 bases identical to TRBD2. J gave up 2 bases and V 7 bases, and 12 bases lay outside the gene matches. CDR3 length: 17 amino acids. The germline CDR1 and CDR2 sequences are MNHNS and SASEGT. CDR3 bases: TGTGCCAGCACCCCCGGGTTTGCTAGCGGGACCTACAATGAGCAGTTCTTC. Translation gives CASTPGFASGTYNEQFF.

V is TRBV20-1 and J is TRBJ1-6; D is possibly TRBD1 (6 bases). Trimming removed 4 bases from V and 9 bases from J, with 16 bases in between. Germline V gene sequence: CDR1 DFQATT, CDR2 SNEGSKA (reference sequence). CDR3 length: 14 residues. The CDR3 reads CSAKSGVGSSPLHF. For the CDR3, the DNA is TGCAGTGCTAAGTCAGGGGTCGGCAGTTCACCCCTCCACTTT.

This clonotype was seen ten or more times. The CDR3 DNA reads as TGCGCCAGCAGCCCTGGCGGGGGGGACATTCAGTACTTC. Protein product: CASSPGGGDIQYF. The chain is built from TRBV5-1 and TRBJ2-4; TRBD2 matches 9 bases. Looked up from germline, CDR1 is SGHRS and CDR2 is YFSETQ. V lost 4 bases and J lost 8; bases outside the gene matches: 4. The CDR3 has 13 amino acids.